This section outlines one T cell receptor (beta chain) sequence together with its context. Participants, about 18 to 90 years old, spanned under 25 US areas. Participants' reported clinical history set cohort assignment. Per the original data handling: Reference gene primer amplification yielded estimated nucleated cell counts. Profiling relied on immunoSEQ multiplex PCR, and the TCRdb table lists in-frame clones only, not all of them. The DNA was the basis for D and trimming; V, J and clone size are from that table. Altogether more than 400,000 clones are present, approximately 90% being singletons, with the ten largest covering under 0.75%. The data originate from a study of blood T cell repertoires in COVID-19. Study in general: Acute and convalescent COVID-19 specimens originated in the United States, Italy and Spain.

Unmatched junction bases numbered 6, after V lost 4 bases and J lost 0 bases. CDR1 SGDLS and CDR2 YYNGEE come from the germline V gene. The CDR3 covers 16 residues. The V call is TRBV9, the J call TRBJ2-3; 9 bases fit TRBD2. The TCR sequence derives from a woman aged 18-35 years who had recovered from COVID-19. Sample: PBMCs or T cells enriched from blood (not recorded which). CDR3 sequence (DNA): TGTGCCAGCAGCCCGTTCAGCGGGGGGAGCACAGATACGCAGTATTTT. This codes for CASSPFSGGSTDTQYF.